A single sample gave rise to the 14 T cell receptor beta chains below, sequenced in a study of cytomegalovirus exposure and HLA in healthy donors. In the PCR, 60 Vbeta and 13 Jbeta primers were used. This table comes from immunoSEQ multiplex PCR, and its TCRdb copy is limited to in-frame clones, with some not included. The sample shows roughly 100,000 clones, around three quarters of them seen only once. Sequenced sample: PBMCs. These receptors came from a middle-aged man in good health and CMV-seronegative.

Here the CDR3 DNA reads TGTGCCAGCAGCTTGTCAGGGGGCAACACTGAAGCTTTCTTT. Amino acid sequence: CASSLSGGNTEAFF. The chain couples TRBV7-9 to TRBJ1-1, with 8 bases fitting TRBD1. The CDR3 is 14 amino acids. With V trimmed by 3 bases and J by 2 bases, 2 bases remained unmatched. The V gene's germline CDR1 is SEHNR and CDR2 FQNEAQ (reference sequence).

This clone was recorded once. The rearrangement uses TRBV11-1 and TRBJ2-3; D is unclear. The ends were cut back, 3 bases at V and 1 base at J, with 8 bases in the middle. Germline values: CDR1 SGHAT, CDR2 FQDESV (reference sequence). This CDR3 region has 14 residues. CDR3 in DNA: TGTGCCAGCAGCTTTTTGGGCCGCACAGATACGCAGTATTTT. Translation gives CASSFLGRTDTQYF.

This sequence joins TRBV28 and TRBJ2-1; D unclear. V dropped 7 bases and J dropped 7 bases, with 14 bases sitting between them. The CDR3 covers 13 residues. Germline assignment: CDR1 MDHEN and CDR2 SYDVKM. The DNA of the CDR3 is TGTGCCAGCACCCAACCCCGCAGAAATGAGCAGTTCTTC. Protein product: CASTQPRRNEQFF.

The V call is TRBV6-1, the J call TRBJ2-7; the match to TRBD2 covers 8 bases. V lost 6 bases and J lost 3; bases outside the gene matches: 7. The CDR3 is 14 residues long. The germline V gene has CDR1 MNHNS and CDR2 SASEGT. CDR3 sequence reads: CASSYGTRHYEQYF. The CDR3 bases are TGTGCCAGCAGCTACGGGACTAGACACTACGAGCAGTACTTC.

This chain links TRBV11-2 with TRBJ2-2; the D gene is possibly TRBD2 (6 bases). The V gene lost 5 bases and the J gene lost 1 base, with 17 bases spanning the gap. Per the germline V gene, CDR1 is SGHAT and CDR2 is FQNNGV. The CDR3 sequence is 17 residues long. CDR3 sequence: CASSPTPGEGNTGELFF. CDR3 DNA: TGTGCCAGCAGCCCGACCCCGGGGGAAGGGAACACCGGGGAGCTGTTTTTT.

The chain joins TRBV2 to TRBJ1-1, with D uncertain. This CDR3 spans 13 amino acids. CDR1 SNHLY and CDR2 FYNNEI come from the germline V gene. V was clipped by 6 bases and J by 6 bases, with 14 bases between them. CDR3 region: CASRGEGGAEAFF. The CDR3 DNA reads as TGTGCCAGCAGGGGTGAGGGTGGGGCTGAAGCTTTCTTT.

V usage is TRBV5-4 and J usage is TRBJ2-7, with D possibly matching TRBD1 (5 bases). The CDR3 sequence is 13 residues long. V lost 0 bases, J lost 6 bases, and 10 bases lay in between. Germline CDR1 and CDR2: SGHNT and YYREEE (reference sequence). The CDR3 bases are TGTGCCAGCAGCTTGGGACAGTTTCGCGAGCAGTACTTC. This gives the protein CASSLGQFREQYF.

V is TRBV29-1 and J is TRBJ1-1, with D possibly being TRBD1 (6 bases). This CDR3 has 14 amino acids. Trimming shortened V by 4 bases and J by 2 bases, and 14 bases separated the two germline ends. Germline values: CDR1 SQVTM, CDR2 ANQGSEA. CDR3 loop: CSVGVRGINTEAFF. DNA of the CDR3: TGCAGCGTTGGGGTCAGGGGTATAAACACTGAAGCTTTCTTT. Using reference TRBV29-1 and TRBJ1-1 for the parts outside the CDR3, the full variable domain is SAVISQKPSRDICQRGTSLTIQCQVDSQVTMMFWYRQQPGQSLTLIATANQGSEATYESGFVIDKFPISRPNLTFSTLTVSNMSPEDSSIYLCSVGVRGINTEAFFGQGTRLTVV.

This clone showed up just once. In DNA, the CDR3 is TGCGCCAGCAGTGCGACTAGCGGAGACCTCTACGAGCAGTACTTC. Translating it yields CASSATSGDLYEQYF. The V call is TRBV5-1, the J call TRBJ2-7; the match to TRBD2 covers 9 bases. The V gene's germline CDR1 is SGHRS and CDR2 YFSETQ. V dropped 5 bases and J dropped 3; count of bases not matched to a gene: 9. CDR3 length: 15 residues.

The chain links TRBV9 to TRBJ1-1, with 8 nucleotides matching TRBD1. In germline, CDR1 is SGDLS, CDR2 YYNGEE. Losses at the gene ends were 0 bases for V and 3 bases for J; bases not matched to a gene: 13. The CDR3 sequence is 18 residues long. This CDR3 is CASSVAGGAGLVDTEAFF. CDR3 DNA sequence: TGTGCCAGCAGCGTAGCAGGGGGCGCAGGGTTGGTTGACACTGAAGCTTTCTTT.

About this clone itself: Germline and junction disagree at one end, which may indicate a read error. The CDR3 DNA is TGCGCCAGCAGCTTGACGAGGCAGAACGCCGGGGAGCTGTTTTTT. Translated: CASSLTRQNAGELFF. V and J are TRBV5-1 and TRBJ2-2; D call uncertain. Germline loops: CDR1 SGHRS, CDR2 YFSETQ. This CDR3 spans 15 amino acids. The full variable domain, rest sourced from reference TRBV5-1 and TRBJ2-2, is KAGVTQTPRYLIKTRGQQVTLSCSPISGHRSVSWYQQTPGQGLQFLFEYFSETQRNKGNFPGRFSGRQFSNSRSEMNVSTLELGDSALYLCASSLTRQNAGELFFGEGSRLTVL.

V is TRBV7-2 and J is TRBJ2-1, with TRBD1 identical over 9 bases. The CDR3 extends over 16 amino acids. V shed 3 bases and J 6 bases; nucleotides not matched to a gene: 9. Germline V gives CDR1 SGHTA, CDR2 FQGNSA. The CDR3 spells CASSFSGTGMRNEQFF. In DNA, the CDR3 is TGTGCCAGCAGCTTCTCCGGGACAGGGATGCGCAATGAGCAGTTCTTC.

The gene calls are TRBV7-9 and TRBJ1-1; D not resolved. The V end was cut by 2 bases, the J end by 3 bases, with 7 bases between. The CDR3 is 13 residues long. Looked up from germline, CDR1 is SEHNR and CDR2 is FQNEAQ (reference sequence). CDR3 residues: CASSLNGDTEAFF. CDR3 nucleotides: TGTGCCAGCAGCTTAAACGGGGACACTGAAGCTTTCTTT.

The chain joins TRBV9 to TRBJ1-1; tentative D call: TRBD1 (5 bases). V was cut by 0 bases and J by 0 bases, with 12 bases left in between. Germline values: CDR1 SGDLS, CDR2 YYNGEE. The CDR3 spans 16 residues. CDR3 residues: CASSVGNRGVNTEAFF. Here the CDR3 DNA reads TGTGCCAGCAGCGTAGGGAACCGGGGGGTGAACACTGAAGCTTTCTTT.